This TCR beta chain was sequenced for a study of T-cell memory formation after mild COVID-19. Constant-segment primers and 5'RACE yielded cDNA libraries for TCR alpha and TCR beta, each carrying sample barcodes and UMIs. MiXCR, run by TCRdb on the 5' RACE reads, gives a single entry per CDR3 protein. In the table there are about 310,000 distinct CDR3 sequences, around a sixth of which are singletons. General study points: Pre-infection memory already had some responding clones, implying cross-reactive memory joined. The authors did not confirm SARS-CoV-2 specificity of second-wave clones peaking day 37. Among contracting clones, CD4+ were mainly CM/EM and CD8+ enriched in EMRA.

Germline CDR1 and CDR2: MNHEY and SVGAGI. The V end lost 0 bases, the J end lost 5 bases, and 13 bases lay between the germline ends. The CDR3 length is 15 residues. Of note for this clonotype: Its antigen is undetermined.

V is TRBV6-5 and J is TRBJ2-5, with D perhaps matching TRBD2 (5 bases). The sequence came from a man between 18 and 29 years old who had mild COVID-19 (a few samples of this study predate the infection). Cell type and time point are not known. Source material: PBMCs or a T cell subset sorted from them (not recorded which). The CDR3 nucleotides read TGTGCCAGCAGTTACTCGTTCGGGGTGGGTGAGACCCAGTACTTC. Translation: CASSYSFGVGETQYF.